This entry features one T cell receptor (beta chain) sequence. This record comes from a study of blood T cell repertoires in COVID-19. The CDR3 has 15 amino acids. Germline-derived CDR1 and CDR2 are SGHAT and FQNNGV. V shed 0 bases, J shed 2 bases, and the junction held 1 base outside the gene matches. Method: immunoSEQ multiplex PCR; TCRdb's copy keeps in-frame clones and lacks some. The data show 200,000 to 300,000 clones, nearly 85% seen once. The sample consisted of peripheral blood. The source of this sequence is a human donor in a cohort sampled during active COVID-19. The chain has TRBV11-2 and TRBJ2-3; 8 bases map to TRBD2. The CDR3 nucleotides are TGTGCCAGCAGCTTAGACGGGAGGGACACAGATACGCAGTATTTT. Amino acid sequence: CASSLDGRDTDTQYF.